This entry lists 30 T cell receptor beta chains sequenced from one sample in a study of T cell repertoires in cytomegalovirus infection. TCRdb redid the calling of the reads with MiXCR, one entry per CDR3 protein. The sample carries about 830,000 distinct CDR3 sequences, 30% to 35% recorded once. Which antigens these TCRs recognize remains unknown. Sequencing used cultured CD8+ T cells from PBMCs, obtained from culture after CMV antigen stimulation. These receptor sequences come from a human donor in good health (CMV status not recorded). Some clones in this sample may be carry-over from other donors' samples.

The chain joins TRBV19 to TRBJ2-3; 11 bases agree with TRBD2. CDR1 LNHDA and CDR2 SQIVND come from the germline V gene (reference sequence). V lost 0 bases, J lost 4 bases, and 12 bases stayed unmatched. The CDR3 is 19 amino acids. CDR3 coding DNA: TGTGCCAGTAGTATAGAAAGCTCTTTAGCGGGGGGGGCGGCAGATACGCAGTATTTT. It specifies CASSIESSLAGGAADTQYF.

This clonotype was seen once. The conserved final phenylalanine or tryptophan is absent from the CDR3, which likely points to a read error. The chain combines TRBV6-1 with TRBJ2-1; TRBD1 aligns across 12 bases. The germline CDR1 and CDR2 sequences are MNHNS and SASEGT. The CDR3 is 13 amino acids. V lost 8 bases to trimming and J lost 9 bases; unmatched junction nucleotides: 5. This CDR3 reads CASRDRGHGEQFL. The DNA of the CDR3 is TGTGCCAGCCGGGACAGGGGGCACGGTGAGCAGTTCCTC.

The chain recombines TRBV12-3 or TRBV12-4 with TRBJ1-2; D gene ambiguous. V was cut by 7 bases and J by 7 bases, with 16 bases left in between. CDR3 length: 13 residues. The CDR3 reads CASMGARSCGYTF. CDR3 DNA: TGTGCCAGCATGGGAGCCCGATCCTGTGGCTACACCTTC.

This clonotype was picked up a small number of times. The gene calls are TRBV12-3 or TRBV12-4 and TRBJ2-5; 10 bases fit TRBD2. This CDR3 is built from 15 residues. V shed 6 bases and J 2 bases; nucleotides not matched to a gene: 6. DNA for the CDR3: TGTGCCAGCAGGGCCAGCGGGGGGGGGCAAGAGACCCAGTACTTC. This sequence encodes CASRASGGGQETQYF.

This clonotype turned up a few times. The genes are TRBV2 and TRBJ1-1; D is uncertain. CDR1 SNHLY and CDR2 FYNNEI come from the germline V gene. The CDR3 totals 16 residues. V was trimmed by 3 bases and J by 0 bases, leaving 14 bases between them. The CDR3 is CASSDSGLFLNTEAFF. CDR3 DNA: TGTGCCAGCAGTGATAGCGGCCTATTCTTGAACACTGAAGCTTTCTTT.

The chain employs TRBV11-2 and TRBJ1-2; TRBD1 is a possible D gene (5 bases). CDR1 SGHAT and CDR2 FQNNGV come from the germline V gene. The ends were cut back, 2 bases at V and 3 bases at J, with 10 bases in the middle. This CDR3 has 14 residues. The CDR3 bases are TGTGCCAGCAGCTTACCTCGCAGGGACTATGGCTACACCTTC. Residues: CASSLPRRDYGYTF.

This chain joins TRBV7-9 and TRBJ2-1; D is unresolved. The CDR3 is 12 residues long. The V gene's germline CDR1 is SEHNR and CDR2 FQNEAQ (reference sequence). The V and J ends lost 3 bases and 9 bases respectively, with 9 bases between them. The CDR3 DNA follows: TGTGCCAGCAGCTTGGGGAAAGCTGAGCAGTTCTTC. This encodes CASSLGKAEQFF.

The chain combines TRBV16 with TRBJ1-1; D possibly corresponds to TRBD1 (6 bases). CDR1 KGHSY and CDR2 FQNENV come from the germline V gene. The CDR3 consists of 15 residues. V lost 4 bases and J lost 1, with 13 bases in between. CDR3 bases: TGTGCCAGCAGCCCTCCAGGGGCGCGGAACACTGAAGCTTTCTTT. Its translation: CASSPPGARNTEAFF.

This clonotype showed up just a few times. V and J are TRBV4-2 and TRBJ1-2; D is undetermined. The germline gives CDR1 LGHNA, CDR2 YNFKEQ. Trimming cost V 1 base and J 6 bases, with 18 bases left between them. The CDR3 runs 16 residues. The CDR3 region is CASSQGELTLPHGYTF. The CDR3 nucleotides are TGTGCCAGCAGCCAAGGTGAACTGACCCTACCCCATGGCTACACCTTC.

This clonotype was counted once. One end of the junction fails to match germline, which may point to a read error. This chain uses TRBV6-2 or TRBV6-3 with TRBJ2-1, with D possibly matching TRBD1 (6 bases). In germline, CDR1 is MNHEY, CDR2 SVGEGT. CDR3 length equals 14 residues. CDR3 region: CVSSYQGTYNEQFF. In nucleotides, the CDR3 is TGTGTCAGCAGTTACCAGGGGACCTACAATGAGCAGTTCTTC.

V usage is TRBV4-3 and J usage is TRBJ2-1; possibly TRBD2 for D (5 bases). The CDR3 runs 15 residues. V was clipped by 5 bases and J by 3 bases, with 14 bases between them. The germline gives CDR1 LGHNA, CDR2 YSLEER. Here the CDR3 DNA reads TGCGCCAGCAGCGTTTTCCGGGGTATCTACAATGAGCAGTTCTTC. It is translated as CASSVFRGIYNEQFF.

This clonotype was observed a single time. This chain links TRBV7-3 with TRBJ2-5; TRBD1 aligns across 10 bases. V lost 0 bases to trimming and J lost 4 bases; unmatched junction nucleotides: 5. The CDR3 extends over 16 amino acids. Germline CDR1 SGHTA, CDR2 FQGTGA. This CDR3 reads CASSLTRQGAGETQYF. CDR3 DNA: TGTGCCAGCAGCTTAACTCGACAGGGGGCAGGAGAGACCCAGTACTTC.

The chain is built from TRBV19 and TRBJ1-1; a possible D gene is TRBD1 (5 bases). Trimming left V 3 bases short and J 7 bases short, with 12 bases between. Germline V lookup: CDR1 LNHDA, CDR2 SQIVND (reference sequence). The CDR3 spans 13 residues. The CDR3 sequence: CASSIRRGLEAFF. The DNA of the CDR3 is TGTGCCAGTAGTATCCGACGGGGCCTTGAAGCTTTCTTT.

The V call is TRBV6-2 or TRBV6-3, the J call TRBJ2-7; D is undetermined. The CDR3 has 13 residues. The V and J ends lost 0 bases and 2 bases respectively, with 5 bases between them. Germline-derived CDR1 and CDR2 are MNHEY and SVGEGT. The CDR3 protein is CASSYSTPYEQYV. The CDR3 DNA reads TGTGCCAGCAGTTACTCAACTCCCTACGAGCAGTACGTC.

This sequence joins TRBV20-1 and TRBJ2-1; possibly TRBD2 for D (6 bases). The germline V gene encodes CDR1 DFQATT and CDR2 SNEGSKA (reference sequence). The germline V and J ends were trimmed by 3 bases and 5 bases, with 11 bases remaining between them. The CDR3 covers 13 residues. CDR3 nucleotides: TGCAGTGCTAGCGGGGGTTACAACAATGAGCAGTTCTTC. Residues: CSASGGYNNEQFF.

This chain links TRBV5-6 with TRBJ2-3; D is perhaps TRBD2 (5 bases). This CDR3 is built from 16 residues. The V and J ends lost 3 bases and 0 bases respectively, with 14 bases between them. Germline values: CDR1 SGHDT, CDR2 YYEEEE. Here the CDR3 reads CASSSAGIASTDTQYF. The CDR3 DNA follows: TGTGCCAGCAGCTCCGCCGGGATCGCCAGCACAGATACGCAGTATTTT.

This clonotype has only a few counts. The V and J genes are TRBV4-1 and TRBJ2-7; 9 nucleotides agree with TRBD1. Germline V CDR1 and CDR2: MGHRA, YSYEKL. V shed 3 bases and J 2 bases; nucleotides not matched to a gene: 8. The CDR3 is 16 residues long. CDR3 region: CASSQRGQGGTYEQYF. As DNA, the CDR3 is TGCGCCAGCAGCCAGAGGGGACAGGGTGGAACCTACGAGCAGTACTTC.

This clonotype was counted between two and nine times. The chain has TRBV28 and TRBJ2-1, with 9 bases lining up with TRBD1. CDR3 length equals 14 residues. Germline V gives CDR1 MDHEN, CDR2 SYDVKM. J gave up 3 bases and V 7 bases, and 4 bases lay outside the gene matches. This CDR3 reads CASTGDRDYNEQFF. The CDR3 coding sequence is TGTGCCAGCACTGGGGACAGGGACTACAATGAGCAGTTCTTC.

This clonotype was observed once. A junction boundary mismatches the germline segment, possibly from a read error. The V and J genes are TRBV7-6 and TRBJ2-5; 9 nucleotides agree with TRBD1. CDR1 is SGHVS and CDR2 is FNYEAQ in the germline V gene. The CDR3 length is 15 residues. The chain's CDR3 is CASSITGGVFETQYF. The CDR3, as DNA: TGTGCTAGCAGCATCACAGGGGGCGTCTTCGAGACCCAGTACTTC.

V gene TRBV20-1 combines with J gene TRBJ1-5; D not certain. The ends were cut back, 5 bases at V and 0 bases at J, with 11 bases in the middle. The CDR3 totals 14 residues. The germline CDR1 and CDR2 sequences are DFQATT and SNEGSKA (reference sequence). In DNA, the CDR3 is TGCAGTGCTTTTGCTCCCTATAGCAATCAGCCCCAGCATTTT. Its protein product is CSAFAPYSNQPQHF.

The chain links TRBV19 to TRBJ1-5, with unresolved D. The CDR3 length is 14 residues. Germline V lookup: CDR1 LNHDA, CDR2 SQIVND (reference sequence). V lost 7 bases to trimming and J lost 1 base, with 11 bases between them. The CDR3 DNA sequence: TGTGCCAGTACCTCTCTCGAGAGCAATCAGCCCCAGCATTTT. This translates into CASTSLESNQPQHF.

The chain has TRBV10-3 and TRBJ2-3; 7 bases match TRBD1. V was clipped by 7 bases and J by 2 bases; unmatched bases: 6. The CDR3 loop spans 14 amino acids. The germline gives CDR1 ENHRY, CDR2 SYGVKD. The CDR3 nucleotides read TGTGCCATCACCGAGAAGGGGGCCACAGATACGCAGTATTTT. The encoded protein is CAITEKGATDTQYF.

Only a few counts were recorded for this clonotype. The rearrangement joins TRBV11-2 to TRBJ2-5, with D tentatively TRBD1 or TRBD2 (5 bases each). Trimming removed 4 bases at V and 2 bases at J, with 17 bases between. The CDR3 covers 16 residues. The germline CDR1 and CDR2 sequences are SGHAT and FQNNGV. The CDR3 region is CASSSGPFYGQETQYF. CDR3 nucleotide sequence: TGTGCCAGCAGCTCGGGACCCTTTTACGGACAAGAGACCCAGTACTTC.

This clonotype has ten or more counts. The V and J genes are TRBV7-2 and TRBJ1-2; no clear D gene. CDR1 is SGHTA, CDR2 FQGNSA, per germline. Trimming shortened V by 4 bases and J by 8 bases, and 23 bases separated the two germline ends. The CDR3 contains 16 residues. The CDR3 DNA follows: TGTGCCAGCAGCTCCCCGAACGAACTCGCAATGGTAGGCTACACCTTC. Amino acids: CASSSPNELAMVGYTF.

This clonotype occurred a few times. This chain links TRBV4-2 with TRBJ2-7, with 7 bases fitting TRBD1. The ends lost 2 bases at V and 4 bases at J; junction bases unmatched: 5. The CDR3 has 14 residues. Germline-derived CDR1 and CDR2 are LGHNA and YNFKEQ. CDR3 bases: TGTGCCAGCAGCCAACATGACAGGGAGTACGAGCAGTACTTC. Translation: CASSQHDREYEQYF.

The sample holds a few counts of this clonotype. The chain joins TRBV7-9 to TRBJ1-1; D is undetermined. The germline V and J ends were trimmed by 5 bases and 0 bases, with 22 bases remaining between them. Germline-derived CDR1 and CDR2 are SEHNR and FQNEAQ (reference sequence). CDR3 length: 18 residues. The CDR3 loop reads CASSIDADVFKMNTEAFF. Here the CDR3 DNA reads TGTGCCAGCAGCATCGATGCAGACGTTTTCAAAATGAACACTGAAGCTTTCTTT.

Comments on this clonotype: Sequence at one end of the junction differs from germline and may be a read error. The genes are TRBV29-1 and TRBJ1-2; D not resolved. The germline gives CDR1 SQVTM, CDR2 ANQGSEA. There are 11 residues in the CDR3. In DNA, the CDR3 is TGCAGTGTTGCTGAAGGACCCGGCTACACCTTC. This sequence encodes CSVAEGPGYTF.

The genes are TRBV4-1 and TRBJ2-1; D ambiguous. The germline V gene has CDR1 MGHRA and CDR2 YSYEKL. V was trimmed by 0 bases and J by 6 bases, leaving 6 bases between them. The CDR3 has 13 residues. This CDR3 is CASSQDFSNEQFF. The CDR3 nucleotides are TGCGCCAGCAGCCAAGATTTCAGCAATGAGCAGTTCTTC.

The chain links TRBV15 to TRBJ2-1, with D unclear. Germline V lookup: CDR1 LNHNV, CDR2 YYDKDF (reference sequence). The ends were cut back, 1 base at V and 1 base at J, with 11 bases in the middle. The CDR3 has 16 residues. The CDR3 DNA reads TGTGCCACCAGCAGAGGAGTCTCAGCTTCCTACAATGAGCAGTTCTTC. It is translated as CATSRGVSASYNEQFF.

This rearrangement joins TRBV12-3 or TRBV12-4 to TRBJ1-1; possible D gene TRBD1, 5 bases. Trimming took off 5 bases at V and 6 bases at J, with 22 bases between the two ends. The CDR3 totals 16 residues. CDR3 in DNA: TGTGCCAGCAGTCAGCACAGGTATGATCCCCGCGCTGAAGCTTTCTTT. Protein: CASSQHRYDPRAEAFF.